This T cell receptor (beta chain) comes out of a study of blood T cell repertoires in COVID-19. Assay used: immunoSEQ multiplex PCR; TCRdb lists only in-frame clones, some missing. This repertoire shows about 230,000 clones, roughly nine tenths found once; its top ten account for around 4%. The J segment lost 8 bases and the V segment lost 3 bases, leaving 11 bases of the junction unmatched. Germline V gives CDR1 LNHDA, CDR2 SQIVND (reference sequence). The CDR3 contains 15 residues. Sequenced material: PBMCs or T cells enriched from blood (not recorded which). The V gene is TRBV19, the J gene TRBJ1-2; 8 bases are shared with TRBD1. This TCR was sampled from a woman aged 25 to 39 with acute COVID-19. The CDR3 region has the DNA TGTGCCAGTAGTATCATTGGACAGGGAGCACCCGGCTACACCTTC. It codes for CASSIIGQGAPGYTF.